A single T cell receptor (beta chain) is shown here with its context. Its antigen is not known. This record belongs to a study of OX40 agonist ivuxolimab in advanced cancers. Regarding the study as a whole: CD4+ and CD8+ blood T cells expanded clonally by week 6 at 0.1 to 3.0 mg/kg.

Here immunoSEQ multiplex PCR was the method, and the copy in TCRdb shows in-frame clones only, minus some. Among about 41,000 clones listed, around 87% were seen once. This specimen consisted of CD4+ or CD8+ T cells sorted from blood, obtained in a trial of the OX40 agonist ivuxolimab. This receptor was identified in an adult with an advanced solid tumor such as melanoma, head and neck, liver or kidney cancer.

CDR3 in amino acids: CASSNTGSRGYTF. The CDR3, as DNA: TGTGCCAGCAGTAACACAGGGTCTCGTGGCTACACCTTC. The V gene is TRBV27, the J gene TRBJ1-2, with D tentatively TRBD1 (6 bases). This CDR3 has 13 residues. V was shortened by 5 bases and J by 7 bases, with 14 bases between the two germline ends. Germline V gives CDR1 MNHEY, CDR2 SMNVEV (reference sequence).